This TCR beta chain was identified during a study of technical replicates of blood from a handful of donors. Profiling relied on immunoSEQ multiplex PCR, and the TCRdb table lists in-frame clones only, not all of them. The table shows tens of thousands of clones, with around nine tenths occurring only once. The receptor was derived from a human donor in good health. Sample: T cells isolated from PBMCs.

CDR3 loop: CASSLGGGKDEQFF. The CDR3 bases are TGTGCCAGCAGCTTAGGTGGCGGGAAGGATGAGCAGTTCTTC. The chain uses TRBV7-6 and TRBJ2-1, with D possibly being TRBD2 (6 bases). V was cut by 1 base and J by 8 bases, with 12 bases left in between. The CDR3 totals 14 residues. CDR1 is SGHVS, CDR2 FNYEAQ, per germline.